This TCR beta chain originates from a study of cytomegalovirus exposure and HLA in healthy donors. TCRdb's table, derived via immunoSEQ multiplex PCR, lists solely in-frame clones and lacks some. The table has 140,000 or so clones, approximately 89% seen once; the top ten hold about 0.65%. CDR1 is SGHRS and CDR2 is YFSETQ in the germline V gene. Trimming removed 1 base from V and 8 bases from J, with 21 bases in between. CDR3 length: 16 amino acids. The material sequenced was PBMCs. The chain combines TRBV5-1 with TRBJ1-2, with TRBD1 as a possible D gene (5 bases). This TCR came from a man aged 18 to 29 in good health and CMV-seronegative. CDR3 nucleotides: TGCGCCAGCAGCTTGAATCTTGAGACAGTAGGGGAAGGCTACACCTTC. Protein: CASSLNLETVGEGYTF.